Detailed here is one TCR beta chain. The PCR employed 60 Vbeta primers together with 13 Jbeta primers. The table came from immunoSEQ multiplex PCR; TCRdb's copy has only in-frame clones and leaves some out. The top ten hold approximately 2% of the sample, which has roughly 81,000 clones, roughly 80% seen once. The data originate from a study of cytomegalovirus exposure and HLA in healthy donors. This CDR3 has 15 amino acids. V trimming: 8 bases; J trimming: 3 bases; junction bases outside the gene matches: 10. The V gene's germline CDR1 is MDHEN and CDR2 SYDVKM. Sequencing was carried out using PBMCs. The TCR sequence derives from a boy younger than 18 in good health and CMV-seronegative. The rearrangement links TRBV28 to TRBJ1-2; 9 bases fit TRBD1. CDR3 in amino acids: CASGGDRDSDYGYTF. CDR3 nucleotides: TGTGCCAGCGGGGGGGACAGGGATAGCGACTATGGCTACACCTTC.